One TCR beta chain is described in this entry. Its antigen is still unknown. Per-base quality was not reported, and no clone a single base away is much larger than it. The library was obtained by 5' RACE. The instrument given in TCRdb is Illumina HiSeq 2000. Template switching added a universal primer binding site, and the final cDNA carried a unique molecular identifier that allowed TCR cDNA molecules to be counted accurately. Specific primers in the conserved constant-segment region were used to synthesize first-strand cDNA for the TCR alpha and beta chains. To control for contamination, every cDNA library was double barcoded, receiving both a SMART-Mk sample barcode and Illumina barcodes. TruSeq adapter sequences and Illumina sample barcodes were added in two successive PCR steps. Sequencing of the TCR alpha and beta cDNA libraries was done on the Illumina HiSeq platform using custom primers. The source study handled its data this way. MiGEC processed the raw reads to extract unique molecular identifiers, while MiXCR was used to determine the CDR3 positions. Recombination models were inferred per individual with the repgenHMM and IGoR tools using an EM algorithm. The analysis of shared clonotypes was done with the tcR package in R, with sharing normalized by the product of cloneset sizes. Out-of-frame nonproductive sequences were analyzed to study raw recombination free of thymic and clonal selection effects. TCRdb cleaned the public reads at Q25 with fastp, built clones with MiXCR and kept in-frame beta chains. Rows with a matching CDR3 protein are joined into one entry that keeps the most common DNA and genes. These V and J calls derive from TCRdb rather than the authors' analysis. A total of about 530,000 distinct CDR3 sequences appear in this sample, approximately 14% of them only once. Together, the top ten hold roughly 0.44% of the sample.

All donors were healthy Caucasians. Three pairs of female monozygotic twins, all aged about 18 to 30 years, made up the twin cohort. Positive isolation kits from Invitrogen were used to isolate CD4+ and CD8+ T cell populations. This entry is derived from a study of identical twins (dated by TCRdb to about 2016). For the wider study: To test whether fetal clonotypes persist, this study deep-sequenced TCR alpha and beta repertoires from monozygotic twins, from unrelated adults of various ages, and from cord blood. To rule out contamination, the twin experiments were replicated at different times with different library preparation protocols.

What the authors observed across the whole study: The excess sharing between twins in beta out-of-frame sequences was weaker because fewer shared sequences reduced the signal-to-noise ratio. Zero-insertion analyses could be partly confounded by invariant T cells such as MAIT and iNKT, although diverse VJ usage argued against such confounding for most clonotypes. Conclusions relied on cross-sectional statistical analysis, since the same donors could not be followed over many years. Fewer insertions were carried by abundant cord blood beta clonotypes; a weaker similar trend was observed in young adult naive repertoires, while no such trend was observed in memory repertoires. Compared with coincidental sharing between unrelated individuals, an excess of low generation-probability sequences was observed among out-of-frame TCR alpha sequences shared between twins. In monozygotic twins, recombination models systematically underestimated out-of-frame TCR alpha sharing, but the models matched the sharing seen between unrelated individuals.

These data were also filed under a second study, of yellow fever vaccine responses in identical twins. From that second study: The T cell response to vaccination in identical twins was reported by the authors to appear partly convergent and partly personalized. The study precisely tracked vaccine-responding T cell clones in identical twins.

This clonotype originated in a woman aged 18-29 years in good health. Sequencing was performed on CD4+ T cells sorted from blood.

The DNA sequence is TGTGCCAGCAGTTTGTCGTCGGGTAATGAAAAACTGTTTTTT. Translation gives CASSLSSGNEKLFF. The chain employs TRBV12-3 or TRBV12-4 and TRBJ1-4, with no reliable assignment of the D segment. Trimming takes 3 bases from V and 4 bases from J, and the germline ends sit 9 bases apart. Including the terminal cysteine and phenylalanine, the CDR3 comprises 14 residues. Here the CDR3 DNA is all that survives: 42 bases in frame from base 1.